Shown below are 9 T cell receptor beta chains from a single sample sequenced in a study of OX40 agonist ivuxolimab in advanced cancers. Assay: immunoSEQ multiplex PCR; the TCRdb copy retains only in-frame clones and omits some. The data show some 100,000 clones, about 93% seen once. Sequences were derived from CD4+ or CD8+ T cells sorted from blood, sampled in a trial of the OX40 agonist ivuxolimab. These receptor sequences come from an adult with an advanced solid tumor such as melanoma, head and neck, liver or kidney cancer.

The chain has TRBV14 and TRBJ1-2; TRBD1 matches 7 bases. Germline assignment: CDR1 SGHDN and CDR2 FVKESK. The V and J ends lost 1 base and 7 bases, in that order; junction bases with no gene match: 6. The CDR3 contains 14 residues. CDR3 residues: CASSQVRGSGGYTF. DNA for the CDR3: TGTGCCAGCAGCCAAGTCAGGGGGTCGGGTGGCTACACCTTC.

The J gene is TRBJ1-1, the V gene TRBV19, with D perhaps matching TRBD1 (6 bases). The CDR3 sequence is 14 residues long. The germline V gene has CDR1 LNHDA and CDR2 SQIVND (reference sequence). V was clipped by 1 base and J by 3 bases, with 9 bases between them. CDR3 in amino acids: CASSIVQGHTEAFF. The CDR3 region has the DNA TGTGCCAGTAGTATAGTGCAGGGGCACACTGAAGCTTTCTTT.

This clone was detected only a few times. The genes are TRBV7-3 and TRBJ2-7; possible D gene TRBD2, 6 bases. The CDR3 covers 15 residues. Germline CDR1 and CDR2: SGHTA and FQGTGA. V shed 4 bases and J shed 3 bases, with 16 bases lying between them. The CDR3 DNA is TGTGCCAGCAGCTGGGACTCCTTCGGGAGCTACGAGCAGTACTTC. It encodes CASSWDSFGSYEQYF.

V gene TRBV14 combines with J gene TRBJ2-5, with 12 bases identical to TRBD2. This CDR3 spans 15 amino acids. Losses at the gene ends were 4 bases for V and 5 bases for J; bases not matched to a gene: 5. From germline, CDR1 is SGHDN and CDR2 FVKESK. In DNA form, the CDR3 reads TGTGCCAGCAGCCGGGGACTAGCGGGCGGGGAGACCCAGTACTTC. Translation gives CASSRGLAGGETQYF.

The chain uses TRBV29-1 and TRBJ2-7; TRBD1 agrees at 7 bases. CDR3 size: 14 residues. Germline CDR1 and CDR2: SQVTM and ANQGSEA. Trimming removed 5 bases from V and 5 bases from J; junction bases left unmatched: 12. The CDR3 sequence: CSVNAGIQGDEQYF. CDR3 sequence (DNA): TGCAGCGTTAATGCAGGGATCCAGGGGGACGAGCAGTACTTC.

This clone appeared a single time. The chain employs TRBV6-6 and TRBJ1-5; no reliable D call. With 6 bases removed from V and 3 bases from J, the gap between germline ends came to 15 bases. The CDR3 runs to 15 residues. CDR1 is MNHNY and CDR2 is SVGAGI in the germline V gene (reference sequence). For the CDR3, the DNA is TGTGCCAGCAGCTCCCGGGCAGCTATCAATCAGCCCCAGCATTTT. This encodes CASSSRAAINQPQHF.

The chain is built from TRBV4-2 and TRBJ2-7, with 11 bases identical to TRBD2. Germline CDR1 reads LGHNA; CDR2 reads YNFKEQ. The ends lost 4 bases at V and 7 bases at J; junction bases unmatched: 18. The CDR3 spans 18 residues. The CDR3 spells CASSPLGLAGGRLGEQYF. CDR3 nucleotides: TGTGCCAGCAGCCCCCTGGGATTAGCGGGAGGGCGCCTCGGGGAGCAGTACTTC.

The V call is TRBV28, the J call TRBJ2-5, with TRBD2 identical over 9 bases. The CDR3 contains 15 residues. The junction had 1 base not matched to a gene; V was cut back by 2 bases and J by 0 bases. CDR1 is MDHEN and CDR2 is SYDVKM in the germline V gene. The CDR3 sequence is CASSLAGGDQETQYF. The CDR3 region has the DNA TGTGCCAGCAGTTTAGCGGGGGGGGACCAAGAGACCCAGTACTTC. The complete variable domain, with remaining parts taken from reference TRBV28 and TRBJ2-5, reads DVKVTQSSRYLVKRTGEKVFLECVQDMDHENMFWYRQDPGLGLRLIYFSYDVKMKEKGDIPEGYSVSREKKERFSLILESASTNQTSMYLCASSLAGGDQETQYFGPGTRLLVL.

The chain joins TRBV7-3 to TRBJ2-3; D unclear. Germline CDR1 is SGHTA and CDR2 is FQGTGA. Trimming stripped 5 bases from V and 2 bases from J, with 17 bases between. This CDR3 comprises 16 residues. CDR3 sequence reads: CASSLKVTGYTDTQYF. The CDR3 coding sequence is TGTGCCAGCAGCCTAAAAGTGACTGGATACACAGATACGCAGTATTTT.